This T cell receptor beta chain emerged from a study of response to subunit inactivated influenza vaccine. The CDR3 totals 11 residues. CDR1 and CDR2 from the germline V gene are MNHNY and SVGAGI (reference sequence). Between the trimmed V and J ends, which lost 11 bases and 8 bases, there was a span of 15 bases. A single record per CDR3 protein comes from TCRdb applying MiXCR to the RT-PCR reads. The table records more than 700,000 distinct CDR3 sequences, approximately 21% of them present only once. The origin of this receptor is a man aged 45-65 years who received an inactivated influenza vaccine. The V call is TRBV6-6, the J call TRBJ1-2; D unresolved. Sequences were derived from PBMCs from blood, sampled roughly 5 days after vaccination. The CDR3 is CAVWRRGGYTF. The CDR3 nucleotides read TGTGCCGTTTGGCGGCGTGGCGGCTACACCTTC.